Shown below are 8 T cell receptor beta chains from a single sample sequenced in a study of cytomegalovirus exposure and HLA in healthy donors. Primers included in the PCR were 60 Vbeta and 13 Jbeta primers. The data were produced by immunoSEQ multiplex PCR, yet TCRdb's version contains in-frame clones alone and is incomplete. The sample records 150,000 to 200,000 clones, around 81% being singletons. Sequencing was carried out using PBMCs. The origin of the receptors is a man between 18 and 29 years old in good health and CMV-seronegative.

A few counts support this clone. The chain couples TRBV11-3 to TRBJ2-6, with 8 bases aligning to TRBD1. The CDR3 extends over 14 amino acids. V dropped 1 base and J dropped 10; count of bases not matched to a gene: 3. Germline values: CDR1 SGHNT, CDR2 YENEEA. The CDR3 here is CASSLGRGPNVLTF. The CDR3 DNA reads TGTGCCAGCAGCTTAGGCAGGGGGCCTAACGTCCTGACTTTC.

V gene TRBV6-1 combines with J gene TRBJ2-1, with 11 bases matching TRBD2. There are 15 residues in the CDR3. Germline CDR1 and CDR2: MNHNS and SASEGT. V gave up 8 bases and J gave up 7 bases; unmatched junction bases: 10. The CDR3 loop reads CASPAVAGGWNEQFF. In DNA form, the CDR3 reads TGTGCCAGCCCCGCGGTAGCGGGAGGGTGGAATGAGCAGTTCTTC.

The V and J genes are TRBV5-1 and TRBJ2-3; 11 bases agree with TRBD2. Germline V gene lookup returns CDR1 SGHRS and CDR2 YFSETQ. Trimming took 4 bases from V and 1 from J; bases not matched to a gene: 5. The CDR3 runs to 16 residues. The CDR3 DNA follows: TGCGCCAGCAGCCCCCTGACTAGCGGGGGCACAGATACGCAGTATTTT. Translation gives CASSPLTSGGTDTQYF.

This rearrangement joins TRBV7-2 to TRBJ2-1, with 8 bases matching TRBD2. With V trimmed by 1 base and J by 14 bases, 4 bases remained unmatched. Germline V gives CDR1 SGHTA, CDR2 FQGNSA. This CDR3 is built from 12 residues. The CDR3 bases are TGTGCCAGCAGCTTAGACTGGACTAGCAAGTTCTTC. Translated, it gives CASSLDWTSKFF.

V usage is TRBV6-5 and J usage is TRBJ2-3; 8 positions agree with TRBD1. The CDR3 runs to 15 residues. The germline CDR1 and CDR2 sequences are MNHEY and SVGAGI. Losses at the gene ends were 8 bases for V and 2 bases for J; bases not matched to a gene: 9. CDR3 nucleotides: TGTGCCAGCTCCCGACAGGGGTCTAACACAGATACGCAGTATTTT. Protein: CASSRQGSNTDTQYF.

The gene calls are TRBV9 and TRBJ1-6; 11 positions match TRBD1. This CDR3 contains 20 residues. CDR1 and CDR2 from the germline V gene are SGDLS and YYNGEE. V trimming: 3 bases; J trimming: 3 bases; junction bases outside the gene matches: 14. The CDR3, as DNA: TGTGCCAGCAGCGCCGACTGGACAGGGGGCAAAAGGAACTATAATTCACCCCTCCACTTT. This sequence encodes CASSADWTGGKRNYNSPLHF. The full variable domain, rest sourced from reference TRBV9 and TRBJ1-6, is DSGVTQTPKHLITATGQRVTLRCSPRSGDLSVYWYQQSLDQGLQFLIQYYNGEERAKGNILERFSAQQFPDLHSELNLSSLELGDSALYFCASSADWTGGKRNYNSPLHFGNGTRLTVT.

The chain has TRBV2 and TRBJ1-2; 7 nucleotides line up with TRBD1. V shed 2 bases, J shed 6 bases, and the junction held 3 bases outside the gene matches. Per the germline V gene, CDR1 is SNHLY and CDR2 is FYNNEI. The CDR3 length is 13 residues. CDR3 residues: CASSELDRNGYTF. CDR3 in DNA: TGTGCCAGCAGTGAATTGGACAGGAATGGCTACACCTTC.

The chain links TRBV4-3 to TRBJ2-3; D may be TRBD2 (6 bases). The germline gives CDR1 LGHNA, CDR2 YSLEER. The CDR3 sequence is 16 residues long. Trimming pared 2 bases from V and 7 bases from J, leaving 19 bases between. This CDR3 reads CASSQRTEPGGHTQYF. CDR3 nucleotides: TGCGCCAGCAGCCAAAGGACGGAGCCCGGGGGACATACGCAGTATTTT.